This entry describes one T cell receptor (beta chain). TCRdb keeps only in-frame clones here, not all; method: immunoSEQ multiplex PCR. The table lists nearly 40,000 clones, 92% of them singletons. Trimming pared 6 bases from V and 0 bases from J, leaving 12 bases between. Germline assignment: CDR1 SQVTM and CDR2 ANQGSEA. The CDR3 loop spans 14 amino acids. These data originate in a study of T cell changes during pregnancy in multiple sclerosis. This specimen consisted of CD4+ T cells from peripheral blood mononuclear cells, obtained in the third trimester of pregnancy. The TCR originated in a female donor with multiple sclerosis, enrolled in a pregnancy study. The J gene is TRBJ2-1, the V gene TRBV29-1; D not resolved. CDR3 in amino acids: CSVATSYSYNEQFF. The CDR3, as DNA: TGCAGCGTCGCGACATCCTACTCCTACAATGAGCAGTTCTTC.